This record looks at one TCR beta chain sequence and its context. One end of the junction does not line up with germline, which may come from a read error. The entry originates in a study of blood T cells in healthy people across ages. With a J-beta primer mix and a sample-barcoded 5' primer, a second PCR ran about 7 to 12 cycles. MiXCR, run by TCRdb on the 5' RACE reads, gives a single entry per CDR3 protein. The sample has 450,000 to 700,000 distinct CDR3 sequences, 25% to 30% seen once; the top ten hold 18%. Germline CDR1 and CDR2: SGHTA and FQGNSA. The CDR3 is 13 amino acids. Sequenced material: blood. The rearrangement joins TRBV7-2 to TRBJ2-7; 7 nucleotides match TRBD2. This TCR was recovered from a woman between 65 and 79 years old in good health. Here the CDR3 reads CASSRREPYEQHF. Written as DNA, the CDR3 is TGTGCCAGCAGCAGGCGGGAGCCCTACGAGCAGCACTTC.